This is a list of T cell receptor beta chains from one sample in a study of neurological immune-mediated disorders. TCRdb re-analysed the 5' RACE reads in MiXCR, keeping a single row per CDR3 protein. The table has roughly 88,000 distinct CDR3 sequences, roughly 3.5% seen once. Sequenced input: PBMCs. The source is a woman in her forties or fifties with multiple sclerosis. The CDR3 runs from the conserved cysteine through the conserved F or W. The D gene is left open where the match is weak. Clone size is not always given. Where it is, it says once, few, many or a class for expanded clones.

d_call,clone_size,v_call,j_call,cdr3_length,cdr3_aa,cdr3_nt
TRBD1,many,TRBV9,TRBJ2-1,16,CASSVVGTASYNEQFF,TGTGCCAGCAGCGTAGTTGGGACAGCCTCCTACAATGAGCAGTTCTTC
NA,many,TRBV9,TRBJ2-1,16,CASSVGAGTSYNEQFF,TGTGCCAGCAGCGTGGGAGCGGGGACATCGTACAATGAGCAGTTCTTC
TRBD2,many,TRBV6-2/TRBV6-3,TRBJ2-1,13,CASSYGTRNEQFF,TGTGCCAGCAGTTACGGGACTAGAAATGAGCAGTTCTTC
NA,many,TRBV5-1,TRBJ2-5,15,CASSLVSGLQETQYF,TGCGCCAGCAGCTTGGTGTCGGGGCTCCAAGAGACCCAGTACTTC
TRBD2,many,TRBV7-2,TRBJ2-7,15,CASRNRLAGAGEQYF,TGTGCCAGCAGAAACAGACTAGCGGGGGCGGGTGAGCAGTACTTC
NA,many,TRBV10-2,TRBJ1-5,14,CASSDGAGNQPQHF,TGCGCCAGCAGTGATGGGGCGGGCAATCAGCCCCAGCATTTT
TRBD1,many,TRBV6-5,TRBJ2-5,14,CASRNTGGDETQYF,TGTGCCAGCAGAAATACAGGGGGCGACGAGACCCAGTACTTC
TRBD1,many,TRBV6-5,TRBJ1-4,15,CASSSPDRGREKLFF,TGTGCCAGCAGTTCCCCGGACAGGGGGAGGGAAAAACTGTTTTTT
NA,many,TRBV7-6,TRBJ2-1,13,CASSLAGRQVQFF,TGTGCCAGCAGCTTAGCGGGACGACAGGTACAGTTCTTC
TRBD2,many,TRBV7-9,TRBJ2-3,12,CASSSGSGHKYF,TGTGCCAGCAGCTCAGGTAGCGGGCACAAGTATTTT
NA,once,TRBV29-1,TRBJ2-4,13,CSVGDRGGGIQYF,TGCAGCGTTGGGGATAGGGGTGGCGGAATTCAGTACTTC
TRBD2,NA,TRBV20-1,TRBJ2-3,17,CSAQRGGSWESTDTQYF,TGCAGTGCTCAGCGGGGGGGCAGTTGGGAGAGCACAGATACCCAGTATTTT
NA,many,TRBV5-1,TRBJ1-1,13,CASSSPGGVEAFF,TGCGCCAGCAGCTCTCCTGGAGGAGTTGAAGCTTTCTTT
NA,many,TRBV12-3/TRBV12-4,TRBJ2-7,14,CASTSRGTSYEQYF,TGTGCCAGCACTTCGAGGGGGACCTCCTACGAGCAGTACTTC
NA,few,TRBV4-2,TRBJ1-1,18,CASSQDRPSPGVKTEAFF,TGTGCCAGCAGCCAAGATCGGCCCAGCCCGGGGGTGAAAACTGAAGCTTTCTTT
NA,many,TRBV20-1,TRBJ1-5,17,CSARDSGRGVSNQPQHF,TGCAGTGCTAGAGATTCCGGCAGGGGCGTTAGCAATCAGCCCCAGCATTTT
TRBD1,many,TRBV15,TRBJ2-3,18,CATSRTPGGLGGTDTQYF,TGTGCCACCAGCAGAACACCAGGGGGTCTAGGAGGCACAGATACGCAGTATTTT
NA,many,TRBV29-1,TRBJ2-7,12,CSVVWSSYEQYF,TGCAGCGTTGTATGGAGCTCCTACGAGCAGTACTTC
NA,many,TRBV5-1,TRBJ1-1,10,CASPGAEAFF,TGCGCCAGCCCGGGTGCTGAAGCTTTCTTT